One T cell receptor beta chain is described in this entry. This specimen belongs to a study of T cell responses to AZD1222 COVID-19 vaccine. Study details: Researchers grouped second doses given at about 4 or about 12 weeks into one pool.

Clones were read by immunoSEQ multiplex PCR, and TCRdb kept only the in-frame ones, dropping some. The sample yields about 110,000 clones, around 90% seen once. Trimming left V 4 bases short and J 0 bases short, with 9 bases between. This CDR3 has 14 residues. From germline, CDR1 is SGHVS and CDR2 FQNEAQ. Specimen: peripheral blood, collected on day 0 of AZD1222 vaccination. This chain links TRBV7-8 with TRBJ1-2; D gene unclear. The origin of this receptor is an adult in good health. The CDR3 reads CASSSRETNYGYTF. CDR3 sequence (DNA): TGTGCCAGCAGCTCACGGGAAACTAACTATGGCTACACCTTC.